This record covers a single T cell receptor (beta chain). Its specificity is not known. A much larger clone lies one base from this, so it may be a read error. The iRepertoire nested amplicon-rescue multiplex PCR amplified TCR alpha and beta CDR3s from RNA. One-step reverse transcription and amplification started from around 100-400 ng of tissue mRNA or PBMC total RNA. Via MiXCR, TCRdb re-called the multiplex PCR reads, giving one row per CDR3 protein. Of fewer than 500,000 distinct CDR3 sequences listed, 35% to 45% are singletons. This specimen comes from a study of glioma-infiltrating T cells. Study-wide results and caveats: Above-expected tissue-blood divergence occurred in all gliomas, most in low-grade ones.

CDR1 and CDR2 from the germline V gene are MDHEN and SYDVKM. Trimming shortened V by 3 bases and J by 2 bases, and 10 bases separated the two germline ends. This CDR3 region has 14 residues. Source material: glioma tissue, nonneoplastic brain tissue, or PBMCs (not recorded which). V and J are TRBV28 and TRBJ1-1; D unresolved. The receptor was isolated from a human donor with low-grade glioma or glioblastoma, undergoing nonglioma brain surgery, or in good health (not recorded which). The CDR3 region has the DNA TGTGCCAGCAGTTTTGGATTCATTAACACTGAAGCTTTCTTT. It translates to CASSFGFINTEAFF. The full variable domain, its missing parts supplied by reference TRBV28 and TRBJ1-1, is DVKVTQSSRYLVKRTGEKVFLECVQDMDHENMFWYRQDPGLGLRLIYFSYDVKMKEKGDIPEGYSVSREKKERFSLILESASTNQTSMYLCASSFGFINTEAFFGQGTRLTVV.